The next 8 T cell receptor beta chains were all read from a single sample in a study of shared clonotypes between healthy human individuals. Generated by immunoSEQ multiplex PCR, the TCRdb table keeps only in-frame clones and is missing some. Among 95,000 to 120,000 clones listed, 68% were seen once. Sequencing was carried out using memory CD8+ T cells sorted from blood. The subset was: CD45RO+ cells pooled with CCR7-negative TemRA cells. The receptors originated from a woman in her thirties in good health.

The chain carries TRBV27 and TRBJ2-1; TRBD2 matches at 10 bases. Germline CDR1 reads MNHEY; CDR2 reads SMNVEV (reference sequence). This CDR3 has 16 amino acids. With 6 bases clipped from V and 5 bases from J, the junction kept 10 bases outside the gene matches. The CDR3 loop is CASSRILAGGHNEQFF. The CDR3 DNA reads as TGTGCCAGCAGCCGCATCTTAGCGGGAGGTCACAATGAGCAGTTCTTC.

J is TRBJ2-7 and V is TRBV28, with a tentative D call TRBD1 (5 bases). V gave up 7 bases and J gave up 5 bases, with 15 bases separating them. The CDR3 contains 13 residues. The germline V gene encodes CDR1 MDHEN and CDR2 SYDVKM. The CDR3 nucleotides read TGTGCCAGCACAGACAGAAACTCGGACGAGCAGTACTTC. Translation gives CASTDRNSDEQYF.

This chain joins TRBV15 and TRBJ2-2, with a tentative D call TRBD1 (6 bases). The V and J ends lost 1 base and 4 bases respectively, with 10 bases between them. The CDR3 totals 15 residues. Per germline, CDR1 LNHNV and CDR2 YYDKDF (reference sequence). CDR3 amino acids: CATSRAPGATGELFF. The CDR3 DNA reads as TGTGCCACCAGCAGAGCCCCAGGGGCCACCGGGGAGCTGTTTTTT.

The chain uses TRBV29-1 and TRBJ2-5, with D perhaps being TRBD1 or TRBD2 (6 bases each). The CDR3 runs 13 residues. Between the trimmed V and J ends, which lost 4 bases and 5 bases, there was a span of 14 bases. CDR1 SQVTM and CDR2 ANQGSEA come from the germline V gene. The CDR3 loop reads CSVAPGAGETQYF. The CDR3 DNA sequence: TGCAGCGTTGCACCGGGGGCAGGGGAGACCCAGTACTTC.

This clone was seen only a few times. This chain connects TRBV15 to TRBJ2-7; 7 bases map to TRBD2. The germline CDR1 and CDR2 sequences are LNHNV and YYDKDF (reference sequence). J was trimmed by 5 bases and V by 0 bases; bases with no gene match: 7. The CDR3 extends over 15 amino acids. The CDR3 here is CATSRESGNFNEQYF. The CDR3 region has the DNA TGTGCCACCAGCAGAGAGAGCGGGAACTTCAACGAGCAGTACTTC.

This chain links TRBV18 with TRBJ2-5; weak D call: TRBD2 (6 bases). The germline V gene encodes CDR1 KGHSH and CDR2 LQKENI. The CDR3 contains 14 residues. Trimming left V 2 bases short and J 7 bases short, with 14 bases between. CDR3 sequence: CASSPGGSRSTQYF. CDR3 nucleotide sequence: TGTGCCAGCTCACCAGGAGGGTCCCGGTCGACCCAGTACTTC. The full variable domain, its missing parts supplied by reference TRBV18 and TRBJ2-5, is NAGVMQNPRHLVRRRGQEARLRCSPMKGHSHVYWYRQLPEEGLKFMVYLQKENIIDESGMPKERFSAEFPKEGPSILRIQQVVRGDSAAYFCASSPGGSRSTQYFGPGTRLLVL.

The V gene is TRBV5-4, the J gene TRBJ2-7; no reliable D call. The V gene's germline CDR1 is SGHNT and CDR2 YYREEE (reference sequence). The CDR3 spans 18 residues. V lost 0 bases, J lost 1 base, and 20 bases lay in between. CDR3 loop: CASSLAPARVTSSYEQYF. The CDR3, as DNA: TGTGCCAGCAGCTTGGCCCCGGCCCGCGTAACGTCATCCTACGAGCAGTACTTC.

V usage is TRBV29-1 and J usage is TRBJ1-1; D ambiguous. CDR1 and CDR2 (germline): SQVTM, ANQGSEA. The CDR3 runs to 12 residues. Trimming took off 2 bases at V and 7 bases at J, with 11 bases between the two ends. CDR3 bases: TGCAGCGTTGAAACGAGGGATGTTGAAGCTTTCTTT. Protein sequence: CSVETRDVEAFF.